This T cell receptor (beta chain) was captured in a study of shared clonotypes between healthy human individuals. Study at large: A donor's plate count was three for CD4 naive and three for CD4 memory; CD8 naive had two and CD8 memory one.

Study results and limitations: The naive CD4 repertoires of a few donors were compared, and around 5.1% of clonotypes were shared.

The J segment lost 6 bases and the V segment lost 6 bases, leaving 11 bases of the junction unmatched. CDR3 size: 16 residues. The germline V gene has CDR1 ENHRY and CDR2 SYGVKD. It was at deep level that the assay was run. Method: immunoSEQ multiplex PCR; TCRdb's copy keeps in-frame clones and lacks some. The sample shows more than 2,000,000 clones, over 85% of them seen only once. Comment on this clone: Its antigen is not identified.

The V and J genes are TRBV10-3 and TRBJ2-1; 10 bases are shared with TRBD2. The sequence was collected from a man aged 18 to 29 in good health. Sequencing was performed on naive CD4+ T cells sorted from blood. Subset meaning: CD45RA+ positively selected. The CDR3 sequence is CAISDEGVAGGNEQFF. In DNA, the CDR3 is TGTGCCATCAGCGACGAAGGAGTAGCGGGAGGCAATGAGCAGTTCTTC.